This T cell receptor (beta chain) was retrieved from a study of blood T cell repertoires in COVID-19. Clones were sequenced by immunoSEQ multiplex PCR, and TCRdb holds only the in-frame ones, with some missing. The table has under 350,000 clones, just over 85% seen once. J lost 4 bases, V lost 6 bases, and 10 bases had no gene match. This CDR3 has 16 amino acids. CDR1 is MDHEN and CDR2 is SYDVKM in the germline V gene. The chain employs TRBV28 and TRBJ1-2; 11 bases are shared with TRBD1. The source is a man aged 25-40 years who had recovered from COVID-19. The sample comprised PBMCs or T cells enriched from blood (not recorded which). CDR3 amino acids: CASRHWGTGGSYGYTF. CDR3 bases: TGTGCCAGCAGACACTGGGGGACAGGGGGGAGCTATGGCTACACCTTC.